A single TCR beta chain is shown here with its context. The antigen remains unidentified. Method: immunoSEQ multiplex PCR; TCRdb's copy keeps in-frame clones and lacks some. The table has about 130,000 clones, 70% to 90% seen once. CDR3 length: 15 residues. Trimming took 4 bases from V and 3 from J, leaving 15 bases between them. Germline loops: CDR1 LNHDA, CDR2 SQIVND (reference sequence). This entry belongs to a study of cytotoxic CD8 clonotypes in ibrutinib-treated CLL. Study-level points and caveats: Measured clonality at baseline was greater than in age-matched healthy donors and tracked with circulating CD8+ T-cell counts. Contraction or stability on treatment was seen for public clonotypes, which were uncommon.

This chain connects TRBV19 to TRBJ1-2, with D unclear. The sequenced sample was PBMCs, obtained after 24 months of ibrutinib treatment. This receptor was taken from a human donor with chronic lymphocytic leukemia. The CDR3 sequence: CASSNFGGSDYGYTF. For the CDR3, the DNA is TGTGCCAGTAGTAATTTTGGCGGCAGTGACTATGGCTACACCTTC.